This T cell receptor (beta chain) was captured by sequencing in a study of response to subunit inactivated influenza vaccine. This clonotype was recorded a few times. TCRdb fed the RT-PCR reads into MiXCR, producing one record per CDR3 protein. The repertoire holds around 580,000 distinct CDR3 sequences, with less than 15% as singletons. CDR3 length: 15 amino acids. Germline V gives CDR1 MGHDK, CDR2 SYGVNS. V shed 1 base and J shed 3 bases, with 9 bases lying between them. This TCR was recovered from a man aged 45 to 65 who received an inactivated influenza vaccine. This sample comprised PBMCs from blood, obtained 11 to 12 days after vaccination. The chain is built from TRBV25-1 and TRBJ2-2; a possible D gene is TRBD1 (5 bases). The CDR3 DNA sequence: TGTGCCAGCAGTGAATTATCCAGGGACACCGGGGAGCTGTTTTTT. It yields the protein CASSELSRDTGELFF.